These 8 T cell receptor beta chains originate from one sample sequenced in a study of OX40 agonist ivuxolimab in advanced cancers. Produced via immunoSEQ multiplex PCR; TCRdb's table is partial and in-frame only. The table includes approximately 82,000 clones, roughly 85% detected once. Here the sequenced sample was CD4+ or CD8+ T cells sorted from blood, taken in a trial of the OX40 agonist ivuxolimab. The receptors were sampled from an adult with an advanced solid tumor such as melanoma, head and neck, liver or kidney cancer.

The J gene is TRBJ2-1, the V gene TRBV13; D assignment may be TRBD1 or TRBD2 (5 bases each). V lost 1 base and J 15 bases, leaving 22 bases between the germline ends. Germline V gives CDR1 PRHDT, CDR2 FYEKMQ (reference sequence). The CDR3 has 15 amino acids. DNA of the CDR3: TGTGCCAGCAGCTTAGAGCGGCACAGGCCCCGGTCTGCGTTCTTC. This sequence encodes CASSLERHRPRSAFF.

This clone was observed a few times. CDR3 in amino acids: CASSMFGTDYGYTF. The CDR3 bases are TGTGCCAGTAGTATGTTCGGGACAGACTATGGCTACACCTTC. The chain carries TRBV19 and TRBJ1-2; 7 bases are shared with TRBD1. The junction had 4 bases not matched to a gene; V was cut back by 3 bases and J by 3 bases. The CDR3 spans 14 residues. Germline V gene sequence: CDR1 LNHDA, CDR2 SQIVND (reference sequence).

The V call is TRBV5-8, the J call TRBJ1-6, with 7 bases that match TRBD1. CDR1 and CDR2 (germline): SGHTS, YDEGEE. V shed 3 bases, J shed 9 bases, and the junction held 6 bases outside the gene matches. The CDR3 consists of 14 residues. The CDR3 nucleotides are TGTGCCAGCAGCTCCACAGGGGTCGGTTCACCCCTCCACTTT. Amino acid sequence: CASSSTGVGSPLHF. Looking up the rest from reference TRBV5-8 and TRBJ1-6 gives the full variable domain: EAGVTQSPTHLIKTRGQQATLRCSPISGHTSVYWYQQALGLGLQFLLWYDEGEERNRGNFPPRFSGRQFPNYSSELNVNALELEDSALYLCASSSTGVGSPLHFGNGTRLTVT.

CDR3 in amino acids: CASSGRGTSSTDTQYF. The CDR3 DNA sequence: TGTGCCAGCAGCGGGAGGGGGACATCCTCCACAGATACGCAGTATTTT. The V gene is TRBV5-6, the J gene TRBJ2-3, with D maybe TRBD2 (7 bases). Trimming stripped 4 bases from V and 2 bases from J, with 17 bases between. CDR1 and CDR2 from the germline V gene are SGHDT and YYEEEE. The CDR3 is 16 amino acids.

This chain joins TRBV11-3 and TRBJ2-5; TRBD2 matches 12 bases. The CDR3 is 16 amino acids. Trimming took 4 bases from V and 2 from J; bases not matched to a gene: 5. The germline gives CDR1 SGHNT, CDR2 YENEEA. CDR3 sequence reads: CASSSGLAGIQETQYF. The DNA of the CDR3 is TGTGCCAGCAGCTCCGGACTAGCGGGGATACAAGAGACCCAGTACTTC.

This rearrangement joins TRBV27 to TRBJ2-7, with TRBD2 as a possible D gene (6 bases). Trimming took off 6 bases at V and 4 bases at J, with 19 bases between the two ends. Per the germline V gene, CDR1 is MNHEY and CDR2 is SMNVEV (reference sequence). The CDR3 spans 15 residues. CDR3 sequence reads: CASSAYPGLPYEQYF. The CDR3 DNA is TGTGCCAGCAGCGCCTATCCGGGACTGCCTTACGAGCAGTACTTC.

The gene calls are TRBV7-9 and TRBJ2-2, with D uncertain. Germline-derived CDR1 and CDR2 are SEHNR and FQNEAQ (reference sequence). CDR3 length: 14 residues. V was pared by 3 bases and J by 7 bases, with 12 bases between. Here the CDR3 DNA reads TGTGCCAGCAGCTTCGGACGGGTCAACGGGGAGCTGTTTTTT. Translated: CASSFGRVNGELFF.

This clone was seen a handful of times. The chain has TRBV2 and TRBJ1-6; 7 positions agree with TRBD1. V shed 8 bases, J shed 10 bases, and the junction held 14 bases outside the gene matches. This CDR3 comprises 15 residues. Germline V lookup: CDR1 SNHLY, CDR2 FYNNEI. CDR3 sequence (DNA): TGTGCCAGCCTACGAGGAGGGGGCGAACACTCACCCCTCCACTTT. This codes for CASLRGGGEHSPLHF.